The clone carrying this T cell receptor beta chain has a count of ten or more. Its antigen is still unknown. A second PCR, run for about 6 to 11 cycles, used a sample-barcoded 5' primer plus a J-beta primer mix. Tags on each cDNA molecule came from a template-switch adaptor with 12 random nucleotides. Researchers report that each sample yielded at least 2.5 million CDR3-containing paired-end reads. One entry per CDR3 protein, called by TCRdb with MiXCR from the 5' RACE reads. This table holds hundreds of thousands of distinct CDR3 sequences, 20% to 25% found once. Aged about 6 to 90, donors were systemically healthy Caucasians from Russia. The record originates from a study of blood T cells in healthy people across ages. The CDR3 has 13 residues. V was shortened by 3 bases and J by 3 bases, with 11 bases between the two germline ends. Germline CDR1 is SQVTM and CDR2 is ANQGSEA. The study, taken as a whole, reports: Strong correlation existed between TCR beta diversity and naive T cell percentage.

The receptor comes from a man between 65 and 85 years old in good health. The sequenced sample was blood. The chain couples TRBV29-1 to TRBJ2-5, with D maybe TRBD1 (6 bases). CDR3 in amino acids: CSVDGRDKETQYF. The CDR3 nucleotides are TGCAGCGTTGATGGCCGGGACAAAGAGACCCAGTACTTC.